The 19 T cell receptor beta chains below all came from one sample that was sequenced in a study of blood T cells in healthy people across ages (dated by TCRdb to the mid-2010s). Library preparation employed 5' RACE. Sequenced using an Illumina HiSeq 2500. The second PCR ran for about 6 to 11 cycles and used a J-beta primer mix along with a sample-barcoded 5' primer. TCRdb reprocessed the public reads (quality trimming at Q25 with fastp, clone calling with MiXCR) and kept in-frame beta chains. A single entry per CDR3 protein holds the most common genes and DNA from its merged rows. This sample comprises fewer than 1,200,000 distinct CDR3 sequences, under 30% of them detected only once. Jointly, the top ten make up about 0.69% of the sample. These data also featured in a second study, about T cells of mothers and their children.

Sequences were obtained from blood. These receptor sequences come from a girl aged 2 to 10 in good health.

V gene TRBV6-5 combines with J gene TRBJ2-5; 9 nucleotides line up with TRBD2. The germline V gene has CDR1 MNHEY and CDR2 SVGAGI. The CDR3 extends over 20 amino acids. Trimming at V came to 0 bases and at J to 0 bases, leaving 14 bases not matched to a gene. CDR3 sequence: CASSYSKSMLAGLYQETQYF. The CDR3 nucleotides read TGTGCCAGCAGTTACTCGAAATCCATGCTAGCGGGGTTGTACCAAGAGACCCAGTACTTC.

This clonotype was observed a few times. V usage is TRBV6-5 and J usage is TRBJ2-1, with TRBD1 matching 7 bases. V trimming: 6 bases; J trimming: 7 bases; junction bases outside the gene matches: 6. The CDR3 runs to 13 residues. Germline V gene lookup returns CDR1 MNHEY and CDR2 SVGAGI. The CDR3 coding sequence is TGTGCCAGCAGCCAAACACAGGGGAATGAGCAGTTCTTC. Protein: CASSQTQGNEQFF.

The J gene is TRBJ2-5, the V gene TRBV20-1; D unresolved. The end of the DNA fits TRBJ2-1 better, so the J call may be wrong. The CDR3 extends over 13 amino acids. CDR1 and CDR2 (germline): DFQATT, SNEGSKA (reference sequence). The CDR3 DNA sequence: TGCAGTGCCCCAAAACCACTGTACAATGAGCAGTTCTTC. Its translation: CSAPKPLYNEQFF.

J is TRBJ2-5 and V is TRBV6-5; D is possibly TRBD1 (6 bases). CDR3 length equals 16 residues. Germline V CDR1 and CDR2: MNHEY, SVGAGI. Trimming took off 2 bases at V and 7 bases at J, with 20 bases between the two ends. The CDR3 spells CASSYGGVGVRGTQYF. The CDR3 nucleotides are TGTGCCAGCAGTTACGGTGGTGTGGGAGTCAGGGGGACCCAGTACTTC.

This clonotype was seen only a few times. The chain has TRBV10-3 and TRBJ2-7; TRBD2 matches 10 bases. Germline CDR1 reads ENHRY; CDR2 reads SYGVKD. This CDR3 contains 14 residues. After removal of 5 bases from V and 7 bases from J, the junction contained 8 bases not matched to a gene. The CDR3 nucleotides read TGTGCCATCAGTCCAGCGGGAGGGGTCCTTGAGCAGTACTTC. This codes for CAISPAGGVLEQYF.

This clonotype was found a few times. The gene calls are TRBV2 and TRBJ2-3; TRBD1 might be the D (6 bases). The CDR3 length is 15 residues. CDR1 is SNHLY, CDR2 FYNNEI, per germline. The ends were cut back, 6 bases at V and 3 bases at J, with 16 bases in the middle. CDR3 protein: CASRREQGFTDTQYF. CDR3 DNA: TGTGCCAGCAGAAGGGAACAGGGCTTTACAGATACGCAGTATTTT.

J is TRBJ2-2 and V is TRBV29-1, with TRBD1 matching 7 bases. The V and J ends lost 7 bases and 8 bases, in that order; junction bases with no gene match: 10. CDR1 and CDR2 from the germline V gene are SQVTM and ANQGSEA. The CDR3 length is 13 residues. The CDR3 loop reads CSAGPGTAGELFF. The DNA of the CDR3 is TGCAGCGCAGGCCCCGGGACAGCTGGGGAGCTGTTTTTT.

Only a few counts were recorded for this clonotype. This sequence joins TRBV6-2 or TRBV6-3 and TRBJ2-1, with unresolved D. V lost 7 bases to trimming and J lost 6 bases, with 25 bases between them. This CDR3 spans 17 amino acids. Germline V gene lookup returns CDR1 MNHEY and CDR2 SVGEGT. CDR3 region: CASNVNKGARYLNEQFF. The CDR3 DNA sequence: TGTGCCAGCAACGTAAACAAGGGTGCCCGCTATCTCAATGAGCAGTTCTTC.

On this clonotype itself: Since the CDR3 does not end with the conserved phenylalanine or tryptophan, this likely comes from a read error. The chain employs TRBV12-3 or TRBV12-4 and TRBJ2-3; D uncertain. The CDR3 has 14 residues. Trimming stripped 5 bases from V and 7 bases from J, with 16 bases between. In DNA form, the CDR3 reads TGTGCCAGCAGTGATGTCTCGGTTAGGAATACGCAGTATTCT. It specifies CASSDVSVRNTQYS.

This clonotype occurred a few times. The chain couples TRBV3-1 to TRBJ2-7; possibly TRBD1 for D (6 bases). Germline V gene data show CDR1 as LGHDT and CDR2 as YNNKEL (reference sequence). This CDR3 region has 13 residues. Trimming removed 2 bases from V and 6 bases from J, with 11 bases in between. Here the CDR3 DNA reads TGTGCCAGCAGCCAACGGGACATCTCCGAGCAGTACTTC. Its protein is CASSQRDISEQYF.

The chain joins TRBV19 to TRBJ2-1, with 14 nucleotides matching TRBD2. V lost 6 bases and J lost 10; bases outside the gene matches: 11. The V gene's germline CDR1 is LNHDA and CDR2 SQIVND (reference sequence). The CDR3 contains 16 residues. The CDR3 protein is CASRLSGTSGREEQFF. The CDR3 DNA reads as TGTGCCAGTAGGCTTTCCGGGACTAGCGGGAGAGAGGAGCAGTTCTTC. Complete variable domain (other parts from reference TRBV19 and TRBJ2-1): DGGITQSPKYLFRKEGQNVTLSCEQNLNHDAMYWYRQDPGQGLRLIYYSQIVNDFQKGDIAEGYSVSREKKESFPLTVTSAQKNPTAFYLCASRLSGTSGREEQFFGPGTRLTVL.

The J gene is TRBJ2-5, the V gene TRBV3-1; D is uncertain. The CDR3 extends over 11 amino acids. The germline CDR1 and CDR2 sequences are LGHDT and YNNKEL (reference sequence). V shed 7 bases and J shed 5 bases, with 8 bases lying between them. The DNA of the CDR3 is TGTGCCAGCAACCAGAAGGAGACCCAGTACTTC. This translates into CASNQKETQYF.

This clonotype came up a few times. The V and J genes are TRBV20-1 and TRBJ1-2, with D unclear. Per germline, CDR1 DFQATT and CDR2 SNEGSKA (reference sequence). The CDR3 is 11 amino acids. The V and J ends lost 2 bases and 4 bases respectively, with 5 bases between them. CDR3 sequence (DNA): TGCAGTGCTAGATTGGGCTATGGCTACACCTTC. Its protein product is CSARLGYGYTF.

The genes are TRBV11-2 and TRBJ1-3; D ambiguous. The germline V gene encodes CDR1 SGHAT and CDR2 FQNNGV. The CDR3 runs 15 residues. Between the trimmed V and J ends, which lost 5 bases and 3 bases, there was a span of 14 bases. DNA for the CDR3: TGTGCCAGCAGCCAAGTGGACGGGAATGGAAACACCATATATTTT. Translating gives CASSQVDGNGNTIYF.

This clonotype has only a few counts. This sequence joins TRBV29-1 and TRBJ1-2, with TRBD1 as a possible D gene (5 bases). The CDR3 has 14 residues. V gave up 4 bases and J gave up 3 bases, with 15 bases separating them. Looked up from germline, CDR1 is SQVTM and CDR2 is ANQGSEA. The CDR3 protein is CSVVLTDYYYGYTF. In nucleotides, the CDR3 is TGCAGCGTTGTATTGACAGATTACTACTATGGCTACACCTTC.

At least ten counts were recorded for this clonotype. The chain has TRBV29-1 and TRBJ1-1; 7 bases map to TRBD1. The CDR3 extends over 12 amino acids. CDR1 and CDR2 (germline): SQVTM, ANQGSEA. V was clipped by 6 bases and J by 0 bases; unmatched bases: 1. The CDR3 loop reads CSVQGMNTEAFF. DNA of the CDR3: TGCAGCGTACAGGGGATGAACACTGAAGCTTTCTTT. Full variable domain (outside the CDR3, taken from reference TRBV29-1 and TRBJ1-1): SAVISQKPSRDICQRGTSLTIQCQVDSQVTMMFWYRQQPGQSLTLIATANQGSEATYESGFVIDKFPISRPNLTFSTLTVSNMSPEDSSIYLCSVQGMNTEAFFGQGTRLTVV.

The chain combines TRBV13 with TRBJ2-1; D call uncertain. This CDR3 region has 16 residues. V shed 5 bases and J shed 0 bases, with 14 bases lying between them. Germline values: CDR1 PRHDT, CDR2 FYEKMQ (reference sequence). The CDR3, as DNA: TGTGCCAGCAGCGGAGTCGGATACGGCTCCTACAATGAGCAGTTCTTC. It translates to CASSGVGYGSYNEQFF.

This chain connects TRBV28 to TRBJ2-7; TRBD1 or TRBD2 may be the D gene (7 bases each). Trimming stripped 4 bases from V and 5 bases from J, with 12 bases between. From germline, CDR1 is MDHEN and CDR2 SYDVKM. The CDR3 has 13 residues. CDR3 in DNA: TGTGCCAGCAGTTGGGCAGGGGGGGACGAGCAGTACTTC. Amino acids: CASSWAGGDEQYF. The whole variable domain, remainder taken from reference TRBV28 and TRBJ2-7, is DVKVTQSSRYLVKRTGEKVFLECVQDMDHENMFWYRQDPGLGLRLIYFSYDVKMKEKGDIPEGYSVSREKKERFSLILESASTNQTSMYLCASSWAGGDEQYFGPGTRLTVT.

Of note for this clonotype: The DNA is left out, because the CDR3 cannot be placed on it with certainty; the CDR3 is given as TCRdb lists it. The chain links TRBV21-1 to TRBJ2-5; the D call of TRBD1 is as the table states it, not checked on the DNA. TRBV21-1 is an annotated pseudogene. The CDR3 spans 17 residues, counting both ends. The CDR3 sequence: CASSIFVGQGTQETQYF.